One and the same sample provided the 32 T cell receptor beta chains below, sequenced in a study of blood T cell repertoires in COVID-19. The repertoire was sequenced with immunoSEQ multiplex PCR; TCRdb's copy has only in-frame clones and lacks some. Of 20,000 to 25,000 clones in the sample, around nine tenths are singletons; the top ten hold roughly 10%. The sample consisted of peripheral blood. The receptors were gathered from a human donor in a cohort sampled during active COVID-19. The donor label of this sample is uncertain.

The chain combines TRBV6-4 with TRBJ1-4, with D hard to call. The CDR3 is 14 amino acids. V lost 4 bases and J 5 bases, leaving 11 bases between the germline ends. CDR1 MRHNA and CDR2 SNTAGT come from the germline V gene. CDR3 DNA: TGTGCCAGCAGTGTACCGAGGGTCAATGAAAAACTGTTTTTT. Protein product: CASSVPRVNEKLFF.

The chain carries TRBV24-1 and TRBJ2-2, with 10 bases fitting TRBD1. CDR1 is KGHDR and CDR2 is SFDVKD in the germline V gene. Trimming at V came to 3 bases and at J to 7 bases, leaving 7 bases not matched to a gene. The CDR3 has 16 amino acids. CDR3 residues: CATSDPRQGANGELFF. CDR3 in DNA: TGTGCCACCAGTGATCCCCGACAGGGGGCGAACGGGGAGCTGTTTTTT.

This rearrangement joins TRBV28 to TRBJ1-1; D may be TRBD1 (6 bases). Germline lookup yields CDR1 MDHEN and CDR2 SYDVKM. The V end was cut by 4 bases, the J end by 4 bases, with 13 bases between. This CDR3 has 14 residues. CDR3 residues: CASSSTGWSTEAFF. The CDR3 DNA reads TGTGCCAGCAGTTCCACAGGGTGGTCCACTGAAGCTTTCTTT.

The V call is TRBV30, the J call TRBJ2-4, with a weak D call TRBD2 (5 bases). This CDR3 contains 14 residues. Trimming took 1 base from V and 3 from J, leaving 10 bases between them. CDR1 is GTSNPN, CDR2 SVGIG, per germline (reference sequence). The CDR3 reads CAWSGIRGKNIQYF. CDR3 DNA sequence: TGTGCCTGGAGTGGGATCCGGGGCAAAAACATTCAGTACTTC.

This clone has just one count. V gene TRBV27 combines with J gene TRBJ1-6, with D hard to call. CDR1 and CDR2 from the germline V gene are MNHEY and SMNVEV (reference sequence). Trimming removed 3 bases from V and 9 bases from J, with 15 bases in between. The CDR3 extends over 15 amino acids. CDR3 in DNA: TGTGCCAGCAGTTTGGAGGAGAGGGTCTCTTCACCCCTCCACTTT. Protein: CASSLEERVSSPLHF.

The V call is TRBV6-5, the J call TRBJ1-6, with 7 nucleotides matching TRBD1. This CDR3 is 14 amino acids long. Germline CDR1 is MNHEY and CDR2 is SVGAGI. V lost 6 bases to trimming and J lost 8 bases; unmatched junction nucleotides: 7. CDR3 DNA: TGTGCCAGCAGAGGCACAGGGGAGGATTCACCCCTCCACTTT. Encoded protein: CASRGTGEDSPLHF.

In nucleotides, the CDR3 is TGCGCCAGCAGTGAGGACAGGGGCTACGAGCAGTACTTC. Residues: CASSEDRGYEQYF. The chain employs TRBV10-2 and TRBJ2-7, with TRBD1 matching 8 bases. After removal of 2 bases from V and 3 bases from J, the junction contained 0 bases not matched to a gene. CDR3 length: 13 amino acids. Germline-derived CDR1 and CDR2 are WSHSY and SAAADI.

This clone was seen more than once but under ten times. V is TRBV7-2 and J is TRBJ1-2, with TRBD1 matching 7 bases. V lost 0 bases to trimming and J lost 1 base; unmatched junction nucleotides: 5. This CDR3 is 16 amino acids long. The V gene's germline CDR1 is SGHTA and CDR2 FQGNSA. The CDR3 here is CASSLAGGTVNYGYTF. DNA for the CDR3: TGTGCCAGCAGCTTAGCGGGTGGGACAGTTAACTATGGCTACACCTTC. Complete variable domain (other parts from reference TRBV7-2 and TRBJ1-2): GAGVSQSPSNKVTEKGKDVELRCDPISGHTALYWYRQSLGQGLEFLIYFQGNSAPDKSGLPSDRFSAERTGGSVSTLTIQRTQQEDSAVYLCASSLAGGTVNYGYTFGSGTRLTVV.

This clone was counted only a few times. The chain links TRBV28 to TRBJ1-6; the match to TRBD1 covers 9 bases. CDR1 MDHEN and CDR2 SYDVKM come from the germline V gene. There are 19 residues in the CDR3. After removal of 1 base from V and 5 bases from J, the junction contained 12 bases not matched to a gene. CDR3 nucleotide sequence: TGTGCCAGCAGTTTATTAACCCTACAGGGGGCCGGTGATAATTCACCCCTCCACTTT. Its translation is CASSLLTLQGAGDNSPLHF.

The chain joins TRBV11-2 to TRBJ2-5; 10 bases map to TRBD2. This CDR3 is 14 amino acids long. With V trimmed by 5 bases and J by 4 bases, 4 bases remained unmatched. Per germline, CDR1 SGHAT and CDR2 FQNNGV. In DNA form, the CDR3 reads TGTGCCAGCAGCCTTAGCGGGAGGAGAGAGACCCAGTACTTC. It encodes CASSLSGRRETQYF.

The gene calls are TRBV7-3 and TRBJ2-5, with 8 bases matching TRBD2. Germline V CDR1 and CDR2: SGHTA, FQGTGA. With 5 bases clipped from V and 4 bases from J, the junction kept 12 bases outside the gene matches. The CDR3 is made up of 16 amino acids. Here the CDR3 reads CASSPAGGGPSETQYF. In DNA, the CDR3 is TGTGCCAGCAGCCCCGCGGGGGGAGGGCCGTCAGAGACCCAGTACTTC.

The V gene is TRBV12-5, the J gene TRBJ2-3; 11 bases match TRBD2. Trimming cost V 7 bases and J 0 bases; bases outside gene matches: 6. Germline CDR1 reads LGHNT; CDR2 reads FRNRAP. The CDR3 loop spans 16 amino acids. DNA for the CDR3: TGTGCTAGTGACAGGGGACTAGCGGTTAGCACAGATACGCAGTATTTT. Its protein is CASDRGLAVSTDTQYF.

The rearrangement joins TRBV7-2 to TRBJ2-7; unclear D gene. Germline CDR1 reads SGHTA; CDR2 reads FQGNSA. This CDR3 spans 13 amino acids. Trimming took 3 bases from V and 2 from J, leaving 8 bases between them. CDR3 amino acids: CASSLGHTYEQYF. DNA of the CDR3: TGTGCCAGCAGCTTGGGCCACACCTACGAGCAGTACTTC.

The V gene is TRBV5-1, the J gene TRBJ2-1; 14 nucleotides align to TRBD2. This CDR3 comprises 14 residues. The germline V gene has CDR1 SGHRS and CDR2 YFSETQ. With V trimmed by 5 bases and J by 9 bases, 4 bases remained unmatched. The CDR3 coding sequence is TGCGCCAGCAGTCGGGGACTAGCGGGAGCTGAGCAGTTCTTC. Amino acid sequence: CASSRGLAGAEQFF.

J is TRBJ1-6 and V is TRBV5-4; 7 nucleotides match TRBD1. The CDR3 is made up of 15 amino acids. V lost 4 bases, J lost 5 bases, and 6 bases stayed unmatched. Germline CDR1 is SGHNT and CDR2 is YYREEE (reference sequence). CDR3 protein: CASSMETGNNSPLHF. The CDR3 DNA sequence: TGTGCCAGCAGCATGGAGACAGGGAATAATTCACCCCTCCACTTT.

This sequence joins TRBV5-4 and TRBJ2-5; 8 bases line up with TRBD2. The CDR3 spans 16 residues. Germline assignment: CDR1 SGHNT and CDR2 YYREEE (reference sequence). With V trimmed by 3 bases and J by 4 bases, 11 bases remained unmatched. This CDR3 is CASSSRAGGKLETQYF. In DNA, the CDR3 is TGTGCCAGCAGCTCTAGGGCGGGGGGAAAGTTAGAGACCCAGTACTTC.

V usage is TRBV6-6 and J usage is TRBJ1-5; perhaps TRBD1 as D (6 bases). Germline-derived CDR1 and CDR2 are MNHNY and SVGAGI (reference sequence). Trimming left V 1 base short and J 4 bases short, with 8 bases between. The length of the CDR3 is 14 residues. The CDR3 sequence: CASSYYQGNQPQHF. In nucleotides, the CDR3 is TGTGCCAGCAGTTACTATCAGGGGAATCAGCCCCAGCATTTT.

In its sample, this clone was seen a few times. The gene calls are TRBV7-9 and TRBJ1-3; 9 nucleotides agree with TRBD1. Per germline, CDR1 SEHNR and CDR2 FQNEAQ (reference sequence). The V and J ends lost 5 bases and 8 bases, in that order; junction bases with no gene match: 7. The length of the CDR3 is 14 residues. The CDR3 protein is CASSTGQGRDTIYF. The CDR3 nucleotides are TGTGCCAGCAGCACGGGACAGGGTAGAGACACCATATATTTT.

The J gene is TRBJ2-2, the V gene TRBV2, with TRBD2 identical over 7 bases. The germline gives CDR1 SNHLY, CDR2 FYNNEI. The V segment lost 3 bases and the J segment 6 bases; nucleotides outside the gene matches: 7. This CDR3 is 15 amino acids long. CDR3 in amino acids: CASSETGRRAGELFF. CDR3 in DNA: TGTGCCAGCAGTGAGACCGGGAGGCGTGCCGGGGAGCTGTTTTTT.

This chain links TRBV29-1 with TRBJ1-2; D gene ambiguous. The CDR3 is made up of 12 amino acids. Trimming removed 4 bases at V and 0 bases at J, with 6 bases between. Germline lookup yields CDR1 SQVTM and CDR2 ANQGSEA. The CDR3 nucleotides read TGCAGCGTTGGAGGAGCTAACTATGGCTACACCTTC. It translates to CSVGGANYGYTF.

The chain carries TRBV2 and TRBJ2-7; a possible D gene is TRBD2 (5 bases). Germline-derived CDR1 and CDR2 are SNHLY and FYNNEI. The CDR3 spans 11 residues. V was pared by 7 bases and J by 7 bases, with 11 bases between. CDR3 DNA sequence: TGTGCCAGCACTAGCAATGGAGAGCAGTACTTC. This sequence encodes CASTSNGEQYF.

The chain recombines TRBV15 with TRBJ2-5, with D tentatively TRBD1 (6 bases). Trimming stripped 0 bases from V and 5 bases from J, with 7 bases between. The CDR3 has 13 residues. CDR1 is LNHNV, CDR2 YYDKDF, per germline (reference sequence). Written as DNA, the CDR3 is TGTGCCACCAGCAGAGATAGGGGGGAGACCCAGTACTTC. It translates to CATSRDRGETQYF.

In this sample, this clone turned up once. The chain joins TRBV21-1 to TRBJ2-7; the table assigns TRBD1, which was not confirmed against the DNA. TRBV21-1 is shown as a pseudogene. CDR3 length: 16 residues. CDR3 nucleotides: TGTGCCAGCAGCAAAAGGCCCCAGGGTGAGTTTTACGAGCAGTACTTC. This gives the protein CASSKRPQGEFYEQYF.

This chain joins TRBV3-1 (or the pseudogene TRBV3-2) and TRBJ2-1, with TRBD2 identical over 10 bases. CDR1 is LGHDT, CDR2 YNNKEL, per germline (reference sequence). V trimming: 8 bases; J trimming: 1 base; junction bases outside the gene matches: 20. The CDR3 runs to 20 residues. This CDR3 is CASGGVVAGGSQRSYNEQFF. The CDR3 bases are TGTGCCAGCGGGGGGGTGGTAGCGGGAGGATCGCAGAGGTCCTACAATGAGCAGTTCTTC.

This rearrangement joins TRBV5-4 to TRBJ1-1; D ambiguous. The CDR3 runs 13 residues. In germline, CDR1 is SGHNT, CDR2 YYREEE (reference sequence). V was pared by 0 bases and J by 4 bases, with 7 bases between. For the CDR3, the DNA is TGTGCCAGCAGCTTGGAACTTACCACTGAAGCTTTCTTT. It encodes CASSLELTTEAFF.

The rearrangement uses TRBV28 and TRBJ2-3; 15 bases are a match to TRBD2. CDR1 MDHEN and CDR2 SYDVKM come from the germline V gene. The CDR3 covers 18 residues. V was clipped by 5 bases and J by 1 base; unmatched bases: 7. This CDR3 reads CASSRTSGRARGTDTQYF. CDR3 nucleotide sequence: TGTGCCAGCAGTAGGACTAGCGGGAGGGCCAGGGGCACAGATACGCAGTATTTT.

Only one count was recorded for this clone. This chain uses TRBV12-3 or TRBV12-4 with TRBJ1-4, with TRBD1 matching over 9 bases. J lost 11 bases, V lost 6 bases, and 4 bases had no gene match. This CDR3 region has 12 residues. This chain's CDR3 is CASRPGQGKLFF. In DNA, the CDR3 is TGTGCCAGCAGACCTGGACAGGGGAAACTGTTTTTT.

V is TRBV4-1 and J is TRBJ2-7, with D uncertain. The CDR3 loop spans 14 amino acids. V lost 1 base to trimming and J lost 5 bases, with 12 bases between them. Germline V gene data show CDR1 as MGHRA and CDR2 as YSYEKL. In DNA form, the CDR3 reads TGCGCCAGCAGCCAAGTATTATCACCTAACGAGCAGTACTTC. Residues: CASSQVLSPNEQYF.

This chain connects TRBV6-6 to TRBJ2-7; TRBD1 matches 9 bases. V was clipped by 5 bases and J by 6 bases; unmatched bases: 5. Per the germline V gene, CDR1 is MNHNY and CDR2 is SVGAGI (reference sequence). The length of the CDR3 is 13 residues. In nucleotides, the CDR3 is TGTGCCAGCAGTAGACAGGGGGGAGGCGAGCAGTACTTC. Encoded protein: CASSRQGGGEQYF.

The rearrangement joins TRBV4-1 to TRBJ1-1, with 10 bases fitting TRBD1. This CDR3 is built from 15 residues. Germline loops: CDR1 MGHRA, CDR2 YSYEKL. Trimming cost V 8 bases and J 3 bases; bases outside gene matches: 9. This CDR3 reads CASSPGTGDDTEAFF. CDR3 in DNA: TGCGCCAGCTCACCCGGGACAGGGGATGACACTGAAGCTTTCTTT.

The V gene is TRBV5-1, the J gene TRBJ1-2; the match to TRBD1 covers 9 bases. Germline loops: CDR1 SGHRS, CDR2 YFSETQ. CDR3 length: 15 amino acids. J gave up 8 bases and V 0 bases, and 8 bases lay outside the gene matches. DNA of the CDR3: TGCGCCAGCAGCTTGGTTCGGGTTGGACAGGGGGGCTACACCTTC. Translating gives CASSLVRVGQGGYTF.

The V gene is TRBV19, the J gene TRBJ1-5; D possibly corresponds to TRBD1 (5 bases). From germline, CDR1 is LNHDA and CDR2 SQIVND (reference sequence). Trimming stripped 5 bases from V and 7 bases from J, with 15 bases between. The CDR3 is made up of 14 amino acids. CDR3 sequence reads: CASSPGHLDQPQHF. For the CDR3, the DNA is TGTGCCAGTAGTCCCGGACACCTGGACCAGCCCCAGCATTTT.